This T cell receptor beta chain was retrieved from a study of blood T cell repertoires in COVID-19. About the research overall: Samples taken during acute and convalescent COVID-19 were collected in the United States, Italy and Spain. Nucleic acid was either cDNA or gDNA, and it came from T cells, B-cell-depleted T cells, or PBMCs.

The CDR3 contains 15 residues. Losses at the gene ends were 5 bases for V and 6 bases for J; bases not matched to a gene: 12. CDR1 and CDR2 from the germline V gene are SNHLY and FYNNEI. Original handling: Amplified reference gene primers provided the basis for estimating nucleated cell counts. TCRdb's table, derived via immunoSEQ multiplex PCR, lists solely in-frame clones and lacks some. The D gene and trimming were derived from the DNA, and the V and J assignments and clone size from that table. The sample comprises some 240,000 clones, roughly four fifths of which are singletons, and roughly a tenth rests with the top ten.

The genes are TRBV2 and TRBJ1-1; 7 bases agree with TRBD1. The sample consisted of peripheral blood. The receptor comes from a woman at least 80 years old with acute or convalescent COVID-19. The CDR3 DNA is TGTGCCAGCAGTCGCTCCCAGGGGGGCGTAGCTGAAGCTTTCTTT. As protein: CASSRSQGGVAEAFF.